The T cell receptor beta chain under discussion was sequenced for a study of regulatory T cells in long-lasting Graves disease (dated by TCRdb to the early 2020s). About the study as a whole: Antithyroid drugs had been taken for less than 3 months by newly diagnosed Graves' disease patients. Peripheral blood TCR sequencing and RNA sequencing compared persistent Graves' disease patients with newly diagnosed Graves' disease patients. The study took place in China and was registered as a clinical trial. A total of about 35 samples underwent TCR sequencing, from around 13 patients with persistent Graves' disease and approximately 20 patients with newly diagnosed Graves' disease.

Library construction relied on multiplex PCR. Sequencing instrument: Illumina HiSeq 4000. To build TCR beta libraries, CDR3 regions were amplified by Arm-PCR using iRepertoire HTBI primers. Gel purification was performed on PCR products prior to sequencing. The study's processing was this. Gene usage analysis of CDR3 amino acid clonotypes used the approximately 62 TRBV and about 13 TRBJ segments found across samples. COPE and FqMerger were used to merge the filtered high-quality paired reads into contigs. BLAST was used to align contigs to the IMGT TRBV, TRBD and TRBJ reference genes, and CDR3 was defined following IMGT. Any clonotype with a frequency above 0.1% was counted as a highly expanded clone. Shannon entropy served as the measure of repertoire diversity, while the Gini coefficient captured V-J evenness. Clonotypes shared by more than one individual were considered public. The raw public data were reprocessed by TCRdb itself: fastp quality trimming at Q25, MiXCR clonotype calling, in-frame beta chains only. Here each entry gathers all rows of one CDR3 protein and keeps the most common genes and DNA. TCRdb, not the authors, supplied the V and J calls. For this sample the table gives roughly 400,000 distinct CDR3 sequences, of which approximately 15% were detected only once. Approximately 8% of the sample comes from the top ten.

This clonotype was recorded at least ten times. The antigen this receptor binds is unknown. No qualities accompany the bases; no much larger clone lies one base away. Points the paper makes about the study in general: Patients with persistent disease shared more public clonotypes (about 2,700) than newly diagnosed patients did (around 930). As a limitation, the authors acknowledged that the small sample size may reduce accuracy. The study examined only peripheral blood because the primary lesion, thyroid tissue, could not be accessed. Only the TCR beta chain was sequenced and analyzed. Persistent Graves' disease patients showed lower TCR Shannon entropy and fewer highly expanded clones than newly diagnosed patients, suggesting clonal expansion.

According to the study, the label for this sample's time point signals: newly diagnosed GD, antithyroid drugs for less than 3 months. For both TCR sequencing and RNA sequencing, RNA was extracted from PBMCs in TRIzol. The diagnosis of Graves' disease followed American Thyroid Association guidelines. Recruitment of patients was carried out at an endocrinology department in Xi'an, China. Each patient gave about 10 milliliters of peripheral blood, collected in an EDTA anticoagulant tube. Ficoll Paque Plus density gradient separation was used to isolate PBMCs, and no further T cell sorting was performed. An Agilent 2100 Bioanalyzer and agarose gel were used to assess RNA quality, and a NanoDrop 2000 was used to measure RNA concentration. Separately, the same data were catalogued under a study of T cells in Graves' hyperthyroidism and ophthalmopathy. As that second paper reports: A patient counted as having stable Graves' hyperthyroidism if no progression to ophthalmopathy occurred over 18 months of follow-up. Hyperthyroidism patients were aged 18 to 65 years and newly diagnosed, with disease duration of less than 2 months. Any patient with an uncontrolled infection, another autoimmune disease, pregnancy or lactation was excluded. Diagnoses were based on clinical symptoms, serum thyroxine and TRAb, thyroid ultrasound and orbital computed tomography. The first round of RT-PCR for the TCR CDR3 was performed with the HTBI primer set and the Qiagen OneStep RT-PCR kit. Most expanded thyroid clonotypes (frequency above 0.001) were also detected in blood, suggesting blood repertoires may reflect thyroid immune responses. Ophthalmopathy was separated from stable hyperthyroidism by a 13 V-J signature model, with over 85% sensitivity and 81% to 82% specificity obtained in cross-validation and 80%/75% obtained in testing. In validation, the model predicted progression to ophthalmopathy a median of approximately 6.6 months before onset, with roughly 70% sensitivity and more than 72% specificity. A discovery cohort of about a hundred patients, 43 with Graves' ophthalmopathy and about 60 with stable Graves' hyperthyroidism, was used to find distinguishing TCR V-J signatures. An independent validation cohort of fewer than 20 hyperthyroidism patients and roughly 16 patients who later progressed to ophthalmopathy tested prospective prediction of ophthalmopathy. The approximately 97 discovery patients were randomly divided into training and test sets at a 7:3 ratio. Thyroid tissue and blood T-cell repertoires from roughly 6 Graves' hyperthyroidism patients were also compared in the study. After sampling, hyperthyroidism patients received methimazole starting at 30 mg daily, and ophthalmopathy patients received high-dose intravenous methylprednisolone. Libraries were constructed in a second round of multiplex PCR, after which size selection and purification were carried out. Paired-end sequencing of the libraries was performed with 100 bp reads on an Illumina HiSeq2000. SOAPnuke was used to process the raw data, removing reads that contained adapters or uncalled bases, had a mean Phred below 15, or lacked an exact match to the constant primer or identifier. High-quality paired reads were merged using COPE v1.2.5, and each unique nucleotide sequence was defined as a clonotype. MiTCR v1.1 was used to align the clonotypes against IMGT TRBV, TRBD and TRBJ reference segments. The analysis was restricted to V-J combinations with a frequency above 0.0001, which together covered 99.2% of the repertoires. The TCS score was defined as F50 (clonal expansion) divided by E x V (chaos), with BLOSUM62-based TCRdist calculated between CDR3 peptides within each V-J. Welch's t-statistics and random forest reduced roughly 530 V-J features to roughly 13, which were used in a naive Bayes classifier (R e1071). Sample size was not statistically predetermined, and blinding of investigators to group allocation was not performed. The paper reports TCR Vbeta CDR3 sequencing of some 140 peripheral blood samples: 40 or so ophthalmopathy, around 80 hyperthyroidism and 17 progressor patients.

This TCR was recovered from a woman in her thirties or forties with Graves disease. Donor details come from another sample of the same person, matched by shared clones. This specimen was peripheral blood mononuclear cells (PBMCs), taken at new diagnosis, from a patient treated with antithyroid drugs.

The CDR3 loop reads CASSWGQASTDTQYF. The nucleotide sequence reads TGTGCCAGCAGTTGGGGACAGGCATCCACAGATACGCAGTATTTT. The chain uses TRBV12-3 or TRBV12-4 and TRBJ2-3, with 8 bases aligning to TRBD1. The germline V end is reduced by 4 bases and the J end by 2 bases; junction bases left unmatched: 5. The CDR3 covers 15 residues, taking in both the cysteine and the phenylalanine. Just the 45-base CDR3 DNA is kept, in frame starting at base 1.